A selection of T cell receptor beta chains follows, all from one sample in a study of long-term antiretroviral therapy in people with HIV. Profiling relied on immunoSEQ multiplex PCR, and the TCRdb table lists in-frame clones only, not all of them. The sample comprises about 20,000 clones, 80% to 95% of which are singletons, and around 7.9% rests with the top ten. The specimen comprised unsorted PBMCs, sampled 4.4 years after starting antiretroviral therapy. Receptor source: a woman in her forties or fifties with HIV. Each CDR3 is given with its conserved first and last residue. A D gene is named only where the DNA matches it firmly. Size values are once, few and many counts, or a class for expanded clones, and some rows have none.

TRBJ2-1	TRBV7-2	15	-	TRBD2	TGTGCCAGCAGCTTAGTAGCGGGGGGGCTCAATGAGCAGTTCTTC	CASSLVAGGLNEQFF
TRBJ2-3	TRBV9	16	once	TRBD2	TGTGCCAGCAGCGTAGCTACTAGCGGGGGTCAAGATACGCAGTATTTT	CASSVATSGGQDTQYF
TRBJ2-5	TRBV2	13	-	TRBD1	TGTGCCAGCTGGACAGGGGGCCAAGAGACCCAGTACTTC	CASWTGGQETQYF
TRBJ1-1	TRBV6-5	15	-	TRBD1	TGTGCCAGCAGTTCACACGACAGGGGATACACTGAAGCTTTCTTT	CASSSHDRGYTEAFF
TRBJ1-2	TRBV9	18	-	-	TGTGCCAGCAGCGTTGGTTCCGGTATCAGAGTATCAGACTATGGCTACACCTTC	CASSVGSGIRVSDYGYTF
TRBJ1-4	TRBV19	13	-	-	TGTGCCAGTAGTATAAGCGGGAGTGAAAAACTGTTTTTT	CASSISGSEKLFF
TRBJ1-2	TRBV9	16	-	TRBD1	TGTGCCAGCAGCGTAGGCCGGGGACAGGGGAACTATGGCTACACCTTC	CASSVGRGQGNYGYTF
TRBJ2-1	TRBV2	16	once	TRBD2	TGTGCCAGCAGTGTACAACTAGCGGGGGGGCCCAATGAGCAGTTCTTC	CASSVQLAGGPNEQFF
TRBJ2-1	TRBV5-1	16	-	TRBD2	TGCGCCAGCAGTTTCGCTAGCGGGGGGGCGGGAAATGAGCAGTTCTTC	CASSFASGGAGNEQFF
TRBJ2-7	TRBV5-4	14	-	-	TGTGCCAGCAGCTTGGCCGGAAGCTCCTACGAGCAGTACTTC	CASSLAGSSYEQYF
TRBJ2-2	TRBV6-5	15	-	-	TGTGCCAGCAGTTACATCTCAGGGCGCACCGGGGAGCTGTTTTTT	CASSYISGRTGELFF
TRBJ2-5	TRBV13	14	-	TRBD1	TGTGCCAGCAGCGCAACAGGGGGCGTAGAGACCCAGTACTTC	CASSATGGVETQYF
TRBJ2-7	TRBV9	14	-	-	TGTGCCAGCGGCTCGTGGGCAGAAAGCTACGAGCAGTACTTC	CASGSWAESYEQYF
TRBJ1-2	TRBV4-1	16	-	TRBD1	TGCGCCAGCAGCCAGCCGAGGACAGGGGCTAACTATGGCTACACCTTC	CASSQPRTGANYGYTF
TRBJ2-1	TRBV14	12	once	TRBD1	TGTGCCAGCAGCCTTAGGGACAGGGAAGAGTTCTTC	CASSLRDREEFF
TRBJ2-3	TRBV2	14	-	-	TGTGCCAGCAGAGTGACCGCTAGTATAGATACGCAGTATTTT	CASRVTASIDTQYF
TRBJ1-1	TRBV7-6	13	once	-	TGTGCCAGCAGCTCAATCGCCCGTACTGAAGCTTTCTTT	CASSSIARTEAFF
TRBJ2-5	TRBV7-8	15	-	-	TGTGCCAGCAGTTCATCCGGGACTCTAATAGAGACCCAGTACTTC	CASSSSGTLIETQYF
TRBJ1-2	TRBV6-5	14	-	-	TGTGCCAGCAGTACACAGGGACGGATTTATGGCTACACCTTC	CASSTQGRIYGYTF
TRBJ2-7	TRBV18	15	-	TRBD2	TGTGCCAGCTCATCAGCGGGGGGGGTCCTCTACGAGCAGTACTTC	CASSSAGGVLYEQYF
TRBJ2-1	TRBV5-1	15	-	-	TGCGCCAGCAGCTTGTTGACGAGCTCCTACAATGAGCAGTTCTTC	CASSLLTSSYNEQFF
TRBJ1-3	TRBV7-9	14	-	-	TGTGCCTTTATCCCGCCGACCTCTGGAAACACCATATATTTT	CAFIPPTSGNTIYF
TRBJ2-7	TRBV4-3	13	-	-	TGCGCCAGCAGCCATAGGAACCTCTACGAGCAGTACTTC	CASSHRNLYEQYF
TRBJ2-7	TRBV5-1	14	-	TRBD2	TGCGCCAGCAGCTTGCGGGGGGTGGTCTACGAGCAGTACTTC	CASSLRGVVYEQYF
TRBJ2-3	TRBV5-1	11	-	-	TGCGCCAGCAGCACTGCGGATACGCAGTATTTT	CASSTADTQYF
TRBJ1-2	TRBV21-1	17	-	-	TGTGCCAGCAGCACCCAGGACAGGGGGGATACTAACTATGGCTACACCTTC	CASSTQDRGDTNYGYTF
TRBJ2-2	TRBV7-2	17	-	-	TGTGCCAGCAGCTTAAGAGTCACAGGCCCTAGGACCGGGGAGCTGTTTTTT	CASSLRVTGPRTGELFF
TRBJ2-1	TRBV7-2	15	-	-	TGTGCCAGCAGCTTAGCGGGGGGAGCTTACAATGAGCAGTTCTTC	CASSLAGGAYNEQFF
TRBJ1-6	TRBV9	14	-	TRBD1	TGTGCCAGCAGCGAGGGGACAGGGCCTTCACCCCTCCACTTT	CASSEGTGPSPLHF
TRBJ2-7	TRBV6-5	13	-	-	TGTGCCAGCAGTATGGGACAATACTACGAGCAGTACTTC	CASSMGQYYEQYF
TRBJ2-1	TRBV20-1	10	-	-	TGCAGTGCTAGTCCCAATGAGCAGTTCTTC	CSASPNEQFF
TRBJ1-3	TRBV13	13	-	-	TGTGCCAGCAGCCTCGACAGAAGAAACACCATATATTTT	CASSLDRRNTIYF
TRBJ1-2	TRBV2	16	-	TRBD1	TGTGCCAGCCGAGGCCCCATAGGACAGGGGCACTATGGCTACACCTTC	CASRGPIGQGHYGYTF
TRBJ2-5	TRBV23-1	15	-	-	TGCGCCAGCAGTCTGGGGGCCTGCCGAGAAGAGACCCAGTACTTC	CASSLGACREETQYF
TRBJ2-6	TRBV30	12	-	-	TGTGCCTGGAGTACTGGGGCCAACGTCCTGACTTTC	CAWSTGANVLTF
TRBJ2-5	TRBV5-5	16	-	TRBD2	TGTGCCAGCAGCTTGGATTCCAAGGGAGGGGTGGAGACCCAGTACTTC	CASSLDSKGGVETQYF
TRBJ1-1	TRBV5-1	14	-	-	TGCGCCAGCAGCTTGGGTGGGGGGAGGACTGAAGCTTTCTTT	CASSLGGGRTEAFF
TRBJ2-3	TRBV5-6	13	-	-	TGTGCCAGCAGCCCAAATATACCAGATACGCAGTATTTT	CASSPNIPDTQYF
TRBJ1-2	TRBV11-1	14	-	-	TGTGCCAGCAGCTTGGGCCATTCGAACTATGGCTACACCTTC	CASSLGHSNYGYTF
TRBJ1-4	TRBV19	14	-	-	TGTGCCAGTAGTATTTTGGGGGCTGGTGAAAAACTGTTTTTT	CASSILGAGEKLFF
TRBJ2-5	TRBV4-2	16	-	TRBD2	TGTGCCAGCAGCCAACCCCAAGGGCGGGGGTGGGAGTCCCAGTACTTC	CASSQPQGRGWESQYF
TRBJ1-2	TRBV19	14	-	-	TGTGCCAGTAGTATCACGGGGGTGGATTATGGCTACACCTTC	CASSITGVDYGYTF
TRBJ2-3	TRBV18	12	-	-	TGTGCCTCACGACCCCGCACAGATACGCAGTATTTT	CASRPRTDTQYF
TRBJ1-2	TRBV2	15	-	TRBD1	TGTGCCAGCACCCTCGTACCCGGGACAGAAAATGGCTACACCTTC	CASTLVPGTENGYTF
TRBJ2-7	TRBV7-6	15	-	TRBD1	TGTGCCAGCAGCCCAAGGGCCAGGGGGAGCCACGAGCAGTACTTC	CASSPRARGSHEQYF
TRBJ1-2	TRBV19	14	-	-	TGTGCCAGTAGTACACCCCACCTTAACTATGGCTACACCTTC	CASSTPHLNYGYTF
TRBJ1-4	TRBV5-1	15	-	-	TGCGCCAGCAGCTTGGGTGGGGCGACTAATGAAAAACTGTTTTTT	CASSLGGATNEKLFF
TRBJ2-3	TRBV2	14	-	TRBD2	TGTGCCAGCAGTGAGATAGCGGGGGCTGCTACGCAGTATTTT	CASSEIAGAATQYF
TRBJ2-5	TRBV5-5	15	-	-	TGTGCCAGCAGCCGAGCACCGGGGGTTGAAGAGACCCAGTACTTC	CASSRAPGVEETQYF
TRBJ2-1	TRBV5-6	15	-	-	TGTGCCAGCAGCTTGGAGGGTCGCGCCTACAATGAGCAGTTCTTC	CASSLEGRAYNEQFF
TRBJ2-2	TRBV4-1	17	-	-	TGCGCCAGCAGCCAAGCCGAAATGAGGGCTCTCACCGGGGAGCTGTTTTTT	CASSQAEMRALTGELFF
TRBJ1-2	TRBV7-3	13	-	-	TGTGCCAGCAGCTTACGGGACGGATATGGCTACACCTTC	CASSLRDGYGYTF
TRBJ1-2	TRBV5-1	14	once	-	TGCGCCAGCGCTCTAACAGGCCTCACCTATGGCTACACCTTC	CASALTGLTYGYTF
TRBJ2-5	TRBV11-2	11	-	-	TGTGCCAGCAGCTTAGGAGAGACCCAGTACTTC	CASSLGETQYF
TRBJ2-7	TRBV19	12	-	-	TGTGCCAGTGCGCCGGGACCCTACGAGCAGTACTTC	CASAPGPYEQYF